The T cell receptor (beta chain) under discussion was sequenced for a study of cytomegalovirus exposure and HLA in healthy donors. Notes on the study in general: An analysis was carried out at a later point. It showed that HLA-associated TCR beta chains were more clonally expanded than equally common non-associated chains. When a later analysis was performed, an Asian-associated ancestry cluster reportedly had fewer N-insertions than the approximately 700-donor mean. Of the V segments, some could not be distinguished, including TRBV6-2 and TRBV6-3, and were excluded.

This CDR3 is built from 13 residues. V was trimmed by 0 bases and J by 2 bases, leaving 4 bases between them. CDR1 and CDR2 (germline): SGHRS, YFSETQ. For this clone: The antigen is undetermined.

Amplification used 60 Vbeta primers and 13 Jbeta primers. Per the original data handling: Counted up in a later analysis, unique TCR beta chains came to 65 million to 100 million, with around 11 million shared. Clones were read by immunoSEQ multiplex PCR, and TCRdb kept only the in-frame ones, dropping some. V and J calls and clone size are those listed in that table; D and trimming were worked out from the DNA. The sample lists approximately 110,000 clones, 81% occurring once. V gene TRBV5-1 combines with J gene TRBJ2-3, with D uncertain. The sample was PBMCs. The origin of this receptor is a woman under 40 in good health and CMV-seronegative. CDR3 loop: CASSLGDTDTQYF. Written as DNA, the CDR3 is TGCGCCAGCAGCTTGGGCGACACAGATACGCAGTATTTT.